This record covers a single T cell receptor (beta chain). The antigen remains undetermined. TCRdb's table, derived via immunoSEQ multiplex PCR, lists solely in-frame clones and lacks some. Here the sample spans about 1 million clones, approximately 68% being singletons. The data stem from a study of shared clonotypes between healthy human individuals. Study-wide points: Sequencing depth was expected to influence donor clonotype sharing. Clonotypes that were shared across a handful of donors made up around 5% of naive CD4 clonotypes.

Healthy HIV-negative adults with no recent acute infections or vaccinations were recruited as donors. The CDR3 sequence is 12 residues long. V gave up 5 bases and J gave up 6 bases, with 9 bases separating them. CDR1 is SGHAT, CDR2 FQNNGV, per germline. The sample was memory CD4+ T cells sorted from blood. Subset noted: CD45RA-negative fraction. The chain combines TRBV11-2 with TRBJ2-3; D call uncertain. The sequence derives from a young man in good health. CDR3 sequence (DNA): TGTGCCAGCAGCCCCCTGGGGGATACGCAGTATTTT. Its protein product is CASSPLGDTQYF.